The 32 T cell receptor beta chains given below trace back to one sample, sequenced in a study of shared clonotypes between healthy human individuals. Profiled with immunoSEQ multiplex PCR; TCRdb holds only in-frame clones, not every one. The data contain roughly 480,000 clones, 79% of them singletons. The sequencing sample was made of PBMCs. These receptor sequences come from a woman aged 40 to 50 in good health. Some clones in this sample may be carry-over from other donors' samples.

The chain couples TRBV7-3 to TRBJ1-2, with 7 bases identical to TRBD1. With 2 bases clipped from V and 2 bases from J, the junction kept 2 bases outside the gene matches. The germline gives CDR1 SGHTA, CDR2 FQGTGA. The CDR3 has 14 amino acids. This chain's CDR3 is CASSLGDRNYGYTF. For the CDR3, the DNA is TGTGCCAGCAGCTTAGGGGACAGAAACTATGGCTACACCTTC.

The V and J genes are TRBV19 and TRBJ1-5; possibly TRBD1 for D (6 bases). The CDR3 length is 15 residues. Trimming pared 2 bases from V and 6 bases from J, leaving 14 bases between. Germline CDR1 and CDR2: LNHDA and SQIVND (reference sequence). The CDR3 loop is CASSISVTGFQPQHF. CDR3 nucleotides: TGTGCCAGTAGTATATCGGTGACAGGTTTTCAGCCCCAGCATTTT.

This clone was recorded only once. The gene calls are TRBV30 and TRBJ2-3; 11 bases line up with TRBD2. V gave up 2 bases and J gave up 4 bases; unmatched junction bases: 17. CDR3 length: 19 amino acids. Germline values: CDR1 GTSNPN, CDR2 SVGIG (reference sequence). Here the CDR3 reads CAWSTPRLSGRGRADTQYF. CDR3 nucleotides: TGTGCCTGGAGTACCCCCCGTCTTAGCGGGAGGGGTAGAGCAGATACGCAGTATTTT. The full variable domain, rest sourced from reference TRBV30 and TRBJ2-3, is SQTIHQWPATLVQPVGSPLSLECTVEGTSNPNLYWYRQAAGRGLQLLFYSVGIGQISSEVPQNLSASRPQDRQFILSSKKLLLSDSGFYLCAWSTPRLSGRGRADTQYFGPGTRLTVL.

DNA of the CDR3: TGCGCCAGCAGCCTTGAGGGAGGGGGTCTGGGTGAAAAACTGTTTTTT. It translates to CASSLEGGGLGEKLFF. The chain links TRBV10-1 to TRBJ1-4; possible D gene TRBD1, 6 bases. The CDR3 runs 16 residues. Germline CDR1 and CDR2: WNHNN and SYGVQD (reference sequence). V dropped 6 bases and J dropped 7 bases, with 21 bases sitting between them.

The gene calls are TRBV20-1 and TRBJ1-1, with a possible D match to TRBD1 (6 bases). V was cut by 6 bases and J by 7 bases, with 9 bases left in between. Germline V gene lookup returns CDR1 DFQATT and CDR2 SNEGSKA (reference sequence). CDR3 length equals 10 residues. DNA of the CDR3: TGCAGTGCGCGGACAGTTGAAGCTTTCTTT. It is translated as CSARTVEAFF.

This chain uses TRBV9 with TRBJ2-1; 10 bases fit TRBD1. Germline trimming cut 1 base from V and 8 bases from J; bases unmatched to any gene: 9. Germline V CDR1 and CDR2: SGDLS, YYNGEE. The CDR3 totals 16 residues. CDR3 in amino acids: CASSVTGTGVVYEQFF. The DNA of the CDR3 is TGTGCCAGCAGCGTAACCGGGACAGGGGTAGTCTATGAGCAGTTCTTC.

CDR3 residues: CSVAGTSGYEQYF. The CDR3 DNA reads as TGCAGCGTTGCCGGGACTAGCGGATACGAGCAGTACTTC. This chain uses TRBV29-1 with TRBJ2-7; 11 bases are a match to TRBD2. The V gene end was trimmed by 4 bases and the J gene end by 4 bases; junction bases not matched to a gene: 3. The CDR3 covers 13 residues. Germline V gene sequence: CDR1 SQVTM, CDR2 ANQGSEA.

This clone appeared many times. The sample carries other DNA sequences with the same CDR3. The chain uses TRBV7-2 and TRBJ1-1; TRBD1 aligns across 10 bases. The CDR3 is 15 amino acids. The germline CDR1 and CDR2 sequences are SGHTA and FQGNSA. J lost 3 bases, V lost 3 bases, and 4 bases had no gene match. The CDR3 sequence: CASSLGDRGYTEAFF. CDR3 coding DNA: TGTGCCAGCAGCTTGGGGGACAGGGGTTACACTGAAGCTTTCTTT.

The chain combines TRBV19 with TRBJ2-7; no firm D call. The V gene's germline CDR1 is LNHDA and CDR2 SQIVND (reference sequence). Between the trimmed V and J ends, which lost 4 bases and 6 bases, there was a span of 19 bases. The CDR3 runs 15 residues. CDR3 DNA: TGTGCCAGTAGTACCCTAGTTTCGGCCCCTGGCGAGCAGTACTTC. This codes for CASSTLVSAPGEQYF. Together with reference TRBV19 and TRBJ2-7, the CDR3 gives the full variable domain: DGGITQSPKYLFRKEGQNVTLSCEQNLNHDAMYWYRQDPGQGLRLIYYSQIVNDFQKGDIAEGYSVSREKKESFPLTVTSAQKNPTAFYLCASSTLVSAPGEQYFGPGTRLTVT.

In nucleotides, the CDR3 is TGTGCCAGCAGCCCCCGGGACAAGAGGGCAGATACGCAGTATTTT. It yields the protein CASSPRDKRADTQYF. The rearrangement links TRBV28 to TRBJ2-3; possible D gene TRBD1, 6 bases. Germline-derived CDR1 and CDR2 are MDHEN and SYDVKM. The germline V and J ends were trimmed by 6 bases and 4 bases, with 17 bases remaining between them. This CDR3 region has 15 residues.

This sequence joins TRBV19 and TRBJ2-3; D is unclear. The CDR3 is 11 residues long. V lost 6 bases, J lost 5 bases, and 6 bases lay in between. CDR1 is LNHDA, CDR2 SQIVND, per germline (reference sequence). The CDR3 nucleotides are TGTGCCAGTAGGATCGGAGATACGCAGTATTTT. Residues: CASRIGDTQYF.

The chain joins TRBV6-5 to TRBJ2-7, with 9 bases fitting TRBD2. From germline, CDR1 is MNHEY and CDR2 SVGAGI. The CDR3 runs to 13 residues. After removal of 9 bases from V and 3 bases from J, the junction contained 6 bases not matched to a gene. The CDR3 sequence is CASRELAGYEQYF. As DNA, the CDR3 is TGTGCCAGTAGGGAACTAGCGGGCTACGAGCAGTACTTC.

With regard to this clone: This CDR3 fails to terminate in the conserved phenylalanine or tryptophan, so it likely reflects a read error. The V gene is TRBV29-1, the J gene TRBJ1-1; D is undetermined. V was pared by 7 bases and J by 2 bases, with 14 bases between. CDR1 and CDR2 (germline): SQVTM, ANQGSEA. The CDR3 extends over 13 amino acids. CDR3 in amino acids: CSAPKFGNTEAFL. The CDR3 region has the DNA TGCAGCGCCCCGAAATTCGGTAACACTGAAGCTTTCCTT.

This sequence joins TRBV11-2 and TRBJ2-1; tentative D call: TRBD2 (6 bases). V was trimmed by 1 base and J by 5 bases, leaving 12 bases between them. CDR1 SGHAT and CDR2 FQNNGV come from the germline V gene. CDR3 length: 15 amino acids. The CDR3 DNA follows: TGTGCCAGCAGCTTAGGGGTCGGGGGACACAATGAGCAGTTCTTC. It translates to CASSLGVGGHNEQFF.

V is TRBV19 and J is TRBJ1-1; D call uncertain. Trimming stripped 3 bases from V and 5 bases from J, with 19 bases between. This CDR3 is built from 16 residues. Germline V gene lookup returns CDR1 LNHDA and CDR2 SQIVND (reference sequence). The CDR3 region is CASSMRPGQSVTEAFF. DNA of the CDR3: TGTGCCAGTAGTATGAGACCGGGCCAAAGCGTTACTGAAGCTTTCTTT.

The chain employs TRBV10-3 and TRBJ2-1; D tentatively fits TRBD1 or TRBD2 (6 bases each). The V end lost 10 bases, the J end lost 0 bases, and 10 bases lay between the germline ends. This CDR3 is 13 amino acids long. The V gene's germline CDR1 is ENHRY and CDR2 SYGVKD. In nucleotides, the CDR3 is TGTGCCACCGGAGGGGGCTCCTACAATGAGCAGTTCTTC. This gives the protein CATGGGSYNEQFF.

The chain is built from TRBV30 and TRBJ2-1; D is unclear. The germline V gene has CDR1 GTSNPN and CDR2 SVGIG (reference sequence). The germline V and J ends were trimmed by 0 bases and 5 bases, with 5 bases remaining between them. The CDR3 totals 12 residues. DNA of the CDR3: TGTGCCTGGAGTGTCTCTAACAATGAGCAGTTCTTC. It translates to CAWSVSNNEQFF.

The chain is built from TRBV11-2 and TRBJ2-7; D unclear. V dropped 0 bases and J dropped 4 bases, with 10 bases sitting between them. This CDR3 spans 14 amino acids. Germline V gene data show CDR1 as SGHAT and CDR2 as FQNNGV. CDR3 residues: CASSLDPTSYEQYF. For the CDR3, the DNA is TGTGCCAGCAGCTTAGATCCGACATCGTACGAGCAGTACTTC.

V is TRBV4-3 and J is TRBJ2-1; the match to TRBD2 covers 8 bases. The junction had 7 bases not matched to a gene; V was cut back by 2 bases and J by 4 bases. CDR3 size: 16 residues. CDR1 LGHNA and CDR2 YSLEER come from the germline V gene. The CDR3 protein is CASSQSGGTVYNEQFF. The CDR3 coding sequence is TGCGCCAGCAGCCAATCGGGGGGGACTGTTTACAATGAGCAGTTCTTC.

The chain recombines TRBV9 with TRBJ2-1; the D call may be TRBD1 or TRBD2 (5 bases each). The CDR3 totals 16 residues. Germline assignment: CDR1 SGDLS and CDR2 YYNGEE. Between the trimmed V and J ends, which lost 0 bases and 0 bases, there was a span of 10 bases. The CDR3 DNA sequence: TGTGCCAGCAGCGTAGGGTCGGGGCTCTCCTACAATGAGCAGTTCTTC. Residues: CASSVGSGLSYNEQFF.

V usage is TRBV7-9 and J usage is TRBJ1-1, with D unclear. The germline V gene has CDR1 SEHNR and CDR2 FQNEAQ (reference sequence). CDR3 length: 11 residues. The V gene lost 3 bases and the J gene lost 7 bases, with 6 bases spanning the gap. The CDR3: CASSLTYEAFF. In DNA, the CDR3 is TGTGCCAGCAGCTTGACATATGAAGCTTTCTTT. Combining the CDR3 with reference TRBV7-9 and TRBJ1-1 gives the whole variable domain DTGVSQNPRHKITKRGQNVTFRCDPISEHNRLYWYRQTLGQGPEFLTYFQNEAQLEKSRLLSDRFSAERPKGSFSTLEIQRTEQGDSAMYLCASSLTYEAFFGQGTRLTVV.

A few counts support this clone. V is TRBV2 and J is TRBJ2-2; D is perhaps TRBD2 (5 bases). Germline V gives CDR1 SNHLY, CDR2 FYNNEI. The ends were cut back, 10 bases at V and 5 bases at J, with 17 bases in the middle. The length of the CDR3 is 14 residues. The CDR3 nucleotides read TGTGCCATAGCACCCGGCCCGGGAACCGGGGAGCTGTTTTTT. This gives the protein CAIAPGPGTGELFF.

As DNA, the CDR3 is TGTGCCAGCAGCTTTCACCGGCCCACAGATACGCAGTATTTT. This encodes CASSFHRPTDTQYF. The genes are TRBV5-4 and TRBJ2-3; D is ambiguous. This CDR3 has 14 amino acids. Germline CDR1 reads SGHNT; CDR2 reads YYREEE (reference sequence). V dropped 2 bases and J dropped 2 bases, with 9 bases sitting between them.

The rearrangement joins TRBV30 to TRBJ1-5; D might be TRBD1 (6 bases). The V end lost 7 bases, the J end lost 4 bases, and 14 bases lay between the germline ends. The CDR3 contains 13 residues. Germline CDR1 reads GTSNPN; CDR2 reads SVGIG (reference sequence). The DNA of the CDR3 is TGTGCCTACCAACAGGGTTTAAATCAGCCCCAGCATTTT. Its translation: CAYQQGLNQPQHF. The full variable domain, in which reference TRBV30 and TRBJ1-5 provide the parts outside the CDR3, is SQTIHQWPATLVQPVGSPLSLECTVEGTSNPNLYWYRQAAGRGLQLLFYSVGIGQISSEVPQNLSASRPQDRQFILSSKKLLLSDSGFYLCAYQQGLNQPQHFGDGTRLSIL.

The chain recombines TRBV9 with TRBJ2-5; the match to TRBD2 covers 11 bases. Germline V CDR1 and CDR2: SGDLS, YYNGEE. V was clipped by 0 bases and J by 7 bases; unmatched bases: 11. The CDR3 spans 17 residues. CDR3 sequence: CASSVGLGLADLGTQYF. The CDR3 bases are TGTGCCAGCAGCGTAGGACTGGGACTAGCGGATCTCGGGACCCAGTACTTC. Combining the CDR3 with reference TRBV9 and TRBJ2-5 gives the whole variable domain DSGVTQTPKHLITATGQRVTLRCSPRSGDLSVYWYQQSLDQGLQFLIQYYNGEERAKGNILERFSAQQFPDLHSELNLSSLELGDSALYFCASSVGLGLADLGTQYFGPGTRLLVL.

The rearrangement uses TRBV2 and TRBJ1-5; D gene uncertain. The V gene's germline CDR1 is SNHLY and CDR2 FYNNEI. Trimming cost V 6 bases and J 5 bases, with 5 bases left between them. The CDR3 runs to 11 residues. CDR3 sequence: CASSYDQPQHF. Here the CDR3 DNA reads TGTGCCAGCAGCTATGATCAGCCCCAGCATTTT.

The chain couples TRBV11-2 to TRBJ1-2; D might be TRBD1 (6 bases). Germline V gene data show CDR1 as SGHAT and CDR2 as FQNNGV. The CDR3 runs 16 residues. With 2 bases removed from V and 6 bases from J, the gap between germline ends came to 19 bases. This chain's CDR3 is CASSLTGGGATNGYTF. In nucleotides, the CDR3 is TGTGCCAGCAGCTTAACTGGGGGGGGCGCGACGAATGGCTACACCTTC.

This clone was counted a single time. The chain joins TRBV10-3 to TRBJ2-1; D might be TRBD1 (5 bases). CDR3 size: 20 residues. Germline CDR1 ENHRY, CDR2 SYGVKD. Trimming took 3 bases from V and 1 from J, leaving 25 bases between them. This CDR3 is CAISDCTGRKGSESYNEQFF. CDR3 nucleotide sequence: TGTGCCATCAGTGATTGCACAGGCAGGAAGGGTTCCGAATCCTACAATGAGCAGTTCTTC.

The rearrangement uses TRBV6-8 and TRBJ2-1; TRBD2 aligns across 8 bases. J was trimmed by 5 bases and V by 9 bases; bases with no gene match: 6. This CDR3 is 13 amino acids long. Germline V gene data show CDR1 as MNHGY and CDR2 as SAAAGT. The CDR3 reads CARCSGDHNEQFF. In nucleotides, the CDR3 is TGTGCCAGATGTAGCGGGGACCACAATGAGCAGTTCTTC.

This sequence joins TRBV2 and TRBJ2-2, with 9 nucleotides matching TRBD2. The CDR3 loop spans 20 amino acids. Germline V lookup: CDR1 SNHLY, CDR2 FYNNEI. The ends lost 3 bases at V and 4 bases at J; junction bases unmatched: 18. As DNA, the CDR3 is TGTGCCAGCAGTGACGAAGGACGTATAAAGGCGGGAGGGCTCACCGGGGAGCTGTTTTTT. Translating it yields CASSDEGRIKAGGLTGELFF.

The V call is TRBV7-2, the J call TRBJ2-7; TRBD2 is a possible D gene (6 bases). The CDR3 consists of 15 residues. Germline CDR1 and CDR2: SGHTA and FQGNSA. Trimming shortened V by 1 base and J by 4 bases, and 14 bases separated the two germline ends. The CDR3 region is CASSLDTGSVYEQYF. The CDR3 DNA follows: TGTGCCAGCAGCTTAGATACCGGGAGTGTATACGAGCAGTACTTC.

This rearrangement joins TRBV5-1 to TRBJ1-4; 8 bases are a match to TRBD1. With 4 bases clipped from V and 8 bases from J, the junction kept 13 bases outside the gene matches. CDR3 length equals 16 residues. Germline CDR1 SGHRS, CDR2 YFSETQ. The CDR3 sequence: CASSVRGQGLGEKLFF. The CDR3 DNA reads TGCGCCAGCAGCGTTCGAGGACAGGGTCTAGGAGAAAAACTGTTTTTT.